The 18 T cell receptor beta chains listed next were all sequenced from one sample in a study of shared clonotypes between healthy human individuals. Measured with immunoSEQ multiplex PCR; TCRdb has only the in-frame clones, and not every one. Of approximately 2,000,000 clones listed, 85% to 95% are singletons. Source material: naive CD4+ T cells from PBMCs. Subset reported: CD45RA+ positively selected. These receptors were obtained from a man in his late teens or twenties in good health. Some clones in this sample may be carry-over from other donors' samples.

This sequence joins TRBV18 and TRBJ2-7; no reliable D call. CDR3 size: 15 residues. The germline V gene has CDR1 KGHSH and CDR2 LQKENI. V was trimmed by 2 bases and J by 4 bases, leaving 15 bases between them. DNA of the CDR3: TGTGCCAGCTCACCATGGAGAGAAGGAGTGTACGAGCAGTACTTC. Its protein product is CASSPWREGVYEQYF.

CDR3 amino acids: CASREDNQPQHF. For the CDR3, the DNA is TGTGCCAGCCGAGAAGACAATCAGCCCCAGCATTTT. V gene TRBV25-1 combines with J gene TRBJ1-5; no clear D gene. Germline CDR1 and CDR2: MGHDK and SYGVNS. This CDR3 comprises 12 residues. The V and J ends lost 8 bases and 3 bases respectively, with 8 bases between them.

Comment on this clone: The sample has other DNA sequences that encode this CDR3 too. J is TRBJ2-7 and V is TRBV7-2; D is unresolved. The CDR3 is 13 amino acids. The V end was cut by 1 base, the J end by 1 base, with 5 bases between. Germline V gives CDR1 SGHTA, CDR2 FQGNSA. DNA of the CDR3: TGTGCCAGCAGCTTAGTTCGGTCCTACGAGCAGTACTTC. This translates into CASSLVRSYEQYF.

To note about this clone: This sample also contains other DNA sequences that code for the same CDR3. This rearrangement joins TRBV2 to TRBJ2-7; 8 bases fit TRBD1. Trimming removed 2 bases from V and 0 bases from J; junction bases left unmatched: 0. Germline CDR1 reads SNHLY; CDR2 reads FYNNEI. The CDR3 is 14 amino acids. The CDR3 loop reads CASSEQGASYEQYF. The CDR3 DNA reads as TGTGCCAGCAGTGAACAGGGGGCCTCCTACGAGCAGTACTTC.

The chain recombines TRBV6-1 with TRBJ1-4; the match to TRBD1 covers 7 bases. The CDR3 sequence is 14 residues long. Germline values: CDR1 MNHNS, CDR2 SASEGT. With V trimmed by 4 bases and J by 5 bases, 4 bases remained unmatched. Here the CDR3 DNA reads TGTGCCAGCAGTGTTGGCAGGGGGAATGAAAAACTGTTTTTT. Its translation: CASSVGRGNEKLFF.

The chain joins TRBV6-1 to TRBJ2-6; 8 nucleotides match TRBD1. The CDR3 length is 15 residues. V gave up 8 bases and J gave up 4 bases; unmatched junction bases: 7. From germline, CDR1 is MNHNS and CDR2 SASEGT. This chain's CDR3 is CASRTGNTGANVLTF. The CDR3, as DNA: TGTGCCAGCCGGACAGGGAATACCGGGGCCAACGTCCTGACTTTC.

V gene TRBV7-8 combines with J gene TRBJ2-4; D is unresolved. The CDR3 runs 13 residues. Trimming pared 4 bases from V and 15 bases from J, leaving 19 bases between. CDR1 is SGHVS, CDR2 FQNEAQ, per germline. DNA for the CDR3: TGTGCCAGCAGCTCTAACACCGGGCCCTGGCTGTACTTC. It codes for CASSSNTGPWLYF.

This chain uses TRBV6-5 with TRBJ1-3, with D uncertain. This CDR3 is 15 amino acids long. Trimming took 6 bases from V and 3 from J, leaving 15 bases between them. CDR1 MNHEY and CDR2 SVGAGI come from the germline V gene. CDR3 sequence reads: CASSTDGLYGNTIYF. The CDR3 nucleotides read TGTGCCAGCAGCACCGACGGTCTTTATGGAAACACCATATATTTT.

The rearrangement joins TRBV28 to TRBJ2-5, with TRBD2 matching 7 bases. The CDR3 is made up of 15 amino acids. Looked up from germline, CDR1 is MDHEN and CDR2 is SYDVKM. After removal of 9 bases from V and 0 bases from J, the junction contained 10 bases not matched to a gene. CDR3 in amino acids: CASRIRGRDQETQYF. The CDR3 region has the DNA TGTGCCAGTAGAATTCGCGGGAGAGACCAAGAGACCCAGTACTTC.

The gene calls are TRBV2 and TRBJ2-2; 9 bases map to TRBD1. The length of the CDR3 is 15 residues. Germline V gene data show CDR1 as SNHLY and CDR2 as FYNNEI. Unmatched junction bases numbered 9, after V lost 6 bases and J lost 7 bases. CDR3 nucleotide sequence: TGTGCCAGCAGCCTCGGGACAGGGAGGGTCGGGGAGCTGTTTTTT. Its protein product is CASSLGTGRVGELFF.

DNA for the CDR3: TGTGCCAGCAGCCAAGAAAGGGCAGGCTCCTACGAGCAGTACTTC. Translating it yields CASSQERAGSYEQYF. The chain links TRBV14 to TRBJ2-7; D unclear. The V end lost 0 bases, the J end lost 0 bases, and 9 bases lay between the germline ends. Per germline, CDR1 SGHDN and CDR2 FVKESK. CDR3 size: 15 residues.

The rearrangement links TRBV2 to TRBJ2-5, with D perhaps matching TRBD2 (5 bases). V lost 5 bases and J 5 bases, leaving 18 bases between the germline ends. CDR3 length: 15 residues. The germline CDR1 and CDR2 sequences are SNHLY and FYNNEI. CDR3 DNA: TGTGCCAGCAGTCCACCCACTAGGGTAGATGAGACCCAGTACTTC. The encoded protein is CASSPPTRVDETQYF.

The chain links TRBV21-1 to TRBJ2-4; TRBD1 was called by the table and not checked on the DNA. TRBV21-1 constitutes a pseudogene. This CDR3 spans 15 amino acids. The CDR3, as DNA: TGTGCCAGCAGCTCCAAACCAGTAGCCAAAAACATTCAGTACTTC. It encodes CASSSKPVAKNIQYF.

The CDR3 DNA reads as TGCAGCGTTGAAGGTAGCGGGAGTATCCAAGAGACCCAGTACTTC. The encoded protein is CSVEGSGSIQETQYF. The genes are TRBV29-1 and TRBJ2-5, with 9 bases aligning to TRBD2. V trimming: 1 base; J trimming: 1 base; junction bases outside the gene matches: 4. CDR3 length: 15 residues. Germline-derived CDR1 and CDR2 are SQVTM and ANQGSEA.

This sequence joins TRBV18 and TRBJ2-1; 8 nucleotides line up with TRBD2. V gave up 6 bases and J gave up 9 bases; unmatched junction bases: 10. Germline-derived CDR1 and CDR2 are KGHSH and LQKENI. The length of the CDR3 is 14 residues. CDR3 DNA sequence: TGTGCCAGCTCGAGTCCGCGGGAGGCGAGTGAGCAGTTCTTC. Its translation is CASSSPREASEQFF.

The chain uses TRBV28 and TRBJ2-2; D is unresolved. Trimming left V 5 bases short and J 5 bases short, with 18 bases between. The CDR3 consists of 16 residues. From germline, CDR1 is MDHEN and CDR2 SYDVKM. The CDR3 spells CASSLSRRGRTGELFF. The DNA for the CDR3 is TGTGCCAGCAGTCTTAGCCGAAGAGGTAGGACCGGGGAGCTGTTTTTT.

This clone was observed a handful of times. Here the CDR3 DNA reads TGCGCCAGCAGCCAAGATGGACGTATGAACACTGAAGCTTTCTTT. It codes for CASSQDGRMNTEAFF. This rearrangement joins TRBV4-1 to TRBJ1-1; no clear D. Germline loops: CDR1 MGHRA, CDR2 YSYEKL. This CDR3 region has 15 residues. V was shortened by 0 bases and J by 0 bases, with 8 bases between the two germline ends.

The chain combines TRBV9 with TRBJ1-2; a weak D match, TRBD1 (5 bases). The V end lost 4 bases, the J end lost 7 bases, and 11 bases lay between the germline ends. Germline assignment: CDR1 SGDLS and CDR2 YYNGEE. This CDR3 comprises 12 residues. CDR3 coding DNA: TGTGCCAGCAGCTCAGGGTCAGGTGGCTACACCTTC. It specifies CASSSGSGGYTF. Full variable domain (outside the CDR3, taken from reference TRBV9 and TRBJ1-2): DSGVTQTPKHLITATGQRVTLRCSPRSGDLSVYWYQQSLDQGLQFLIQYYNGEERAKGNILERFSAQQFPDLHSELNLSSLELGDSALYFCASSSGSGGYTFGSGTRLTVV.